This entry lists 8 T cell receptor beta chains sequenced from one sample in a study of CXCR3-negative and CXCR3-positive naive CD8 T cells. The authors made the TRB cDNA libraries by 5' RACE using UMI labels. Following a re-call of the 5' RACE reads, TCRdb has one entry per CDR3 protein and lacks DNA. In total, the table holds over 100,000 distinct CDR3 sequences. Material: naive CXCR3- CD8+ T cells from blood. Subset given: CD45RO-CCR7+CD27+CD95- naive CD8+ T cells lacking CXCR3 (TNR3-). These receptors all come from a human donor in good health. Some clones in this sample may be carry-over from other donors' samples.

The chain has TRBV6-5 and TRBJ2-7. This CDR3 has 15 amino acids. Germline V gene sequence: CDR1 MNHEY, CDR2 SVGAGI. The CDR3 reads CASSYSVTSVSEQYF.

CDR3: CASREPGELFF. The rearrangement joins TRBV19 to TRBJ2-2. Germline V gene data show CDR1 as LNHDA and CDR2 as SQIVND (reference sequence). CDR3 length: 11 amino acids.

The chain couples TRBV12-3 or TRBV12-4 to TRBJ1-1; no DNA is available, so the TRBD1 call from TCRdb remains unchecked. The CDR3 runs to 13 residues. CDR3 protein: CASSTTGQTEAFF.

The CDR3 reads CASSRGTSGGAGLEQFF. The V call is TRBV4-2, the J call TRBJ2-1; checking the TCRdb D call of TRBD2 is not possible without DNA. CDR3 length: 17 amino acids. The germline gives CDR1 LGHNA, CDR2 YNFKEQ.

This chain connects TRBV11-3 to TRBJ2-1; there is no DNA to check the TCRdb D call of TRBD2. Germline V gene sequence: CDR1 SGHNT, CDR2 YENEEA. The CDR3 consists of 16 residues. CDR3 sequence reads: CASTPEAASGGDEQFF.

The chain has TRBV6-2 or TRBV6-3 and TRBJ2-1. Germline V CDR1 and CDR2: MNHEY, SVGEGT. This CDR3 region has 14 residues. CDR3 sequence reads: CASTSLDTYNEQFF.

V usage is TRBV20-1 and J usage is TRBJ2-7. Germline values: CDR1 DFQATT, CDR2 SNEGSKA (reference sequence). The CDR3 has 11 amino acids. Here the CDR3 reads CSLSNRYEQYF.

The chain recombines TRBV27 with TRBJ1-1; TCRdb's D call, TRBD1, is unchecked because there is no DNA. CDR1 and CDR2 from the germline V gene are MNHEY and SMNVEV (reference sequence). This CDR3 region has 13 residues. The CDR3 loop is CASSFPGGAEAFF.